These 20 T cell receptor beta chains were all obtained from the same sample, sequenced in a study of OX40 agonist ivuxolimab in advanced cancers. Assay used: immunoSEQ multiplex PCR; TCRdb lists only in-frame clones, some missing. The data contain 60,000 to 75,000 clones, 80% to 90% of them singletons. Specimen: CD4+ or CD8+ T cells sorted from blood, collected in a trial of the OX40 agonist ivuxolimab. The receptors were gathered from an adult with an advanced solid tumor such as melanoma, head and neck, liver or kidney cancer.

The chain is built from TRBV29-1 and TRBJ2-5, with 7 bases matching TRBD2. The length of the CDR3 is 14 residues. V lost 5 bases and J lost 5; bases outside the gene matches: 11. Looked up from germline, CDR1 is SQVTM and CDR2 is ANQGSEA. The CDR3: CSVPDQVGGETQYF. As DNA, the CDR3 is TGCAGCGTTCCAGATCAAGTCGGGGGGGAGACCCAGTACTTC.

This clone is a singleton in its sample. CDR3 residues: CASSLAAGDNTEAFF. CDR3 in DNA: TGTGCCAGCAGCTTAGCAGCAGGGGATAACACTGAAGCTTTCTTT. The gene calls are TRBV7-6 and TRBJ1-1; maybe TRBD1 (6 bases). Per germline, CDR1 SGHVS and CDR2 FNYEAQ. The V end lost 0 bases, the J end lost 2 bases, and 10 bases lay between the germline ends. This CDR3 is 15 amino acids long.

This clone was detected only once. For the CDR3, the DNA is TGTGCCAGCAGTTTAGCCACAGGGGGCCGACGTGAAAAACTGTTTTTT. It yields the protein CASSLATGGRREKLFF. The gene calls are TRBV28 and TRBJ1-4; 9 bases agree with TRBD1. V was pared by 2 bases and J by 7 bases, with 8 bases of the junction left unmatched. This CDR3 spans 16 amino acids. CDR1 and CDR2 from the germline V gene are MDHEN and SYDVKM.

The rearrangement links TRBV2 to TRBJ2-3; 9 positions agree with TRBD2. Looked up from germline, CDR1 is SNHLY and CDR2 is FYNNEI. J lost 1 base, V lost 4 bases, and 3 bases had no gene match. The CDR3 extends over 15 amino acids. For the CDR3, the DNA is TGTGCCAGCAGTGTCCCTAGCGGGGGCACAGATACGCAGTATTTT. This gives the protein CASSVPSGGTDTQYF. Full variable domain (outside the CDR3, taken from reference TRBV2 and TRBJ2-3): EPEVTQTPSHQVTQMGQEVILRCVPISNHLYFYWYRQILGQKVEFLVSFYNNEISEKSEIFDDQFSVERPDGSNFTLKIRSTKLEDSAMYFCASSVPSGGTDTQYFGPGTRLTVL.

The gene calls are TRBV6-6 and TRBJ2-1; no clear D. CDR3 length: 11 residues. Germline V CDR1 and CDR2: MNHNY, SVGAGI (reference sequence). The V end lost 2 bases, the J end lost 8 bases, and 4 bases lay between the germline ends. The CDR3 loop is CASSYGDEQFF. CDR3 bases: TGTGCCAGCAGTTACGGTGATGAGCAGTTCTTC.

The CDR3 is CTSSQCSSGGKETQYF. DNA of the CDR3: TGCACCAGCAGCCAATGTAGCAGCGGGGGGAAGGAGACCCAGTACTTC. The chain combines TRBV1 with TRBJ2-5; the table's D call, TRBD2, was not checked against the DNA. TRBV1 is reported as a pseudogene. CDR3 length: 16 amino acids.

The gene calls are TRBV2 and TRBJ1-2; D gene ambiguous. This CDR3 is 12 amino acids long. With 6 bases removed from V and 8 bases from J, the gap between germline ends came to 13 bases. Germline V gene sequence: CDR1 SNHLY, CDR2 FYNNEI. The CDR3 DNA sequence: TGTGCCAGCAGCTACAGTCCTGGCGGCTACACCTTC. It encodes CASSYSPGGYTF. Full variable domain (remainder filled in from reference TRBV2 and TRBJ1-2): EPEVTQTPSHQVTQMGQEVILRCVPISNHLYFYWYRQILGQKVEFLVSFYNNEISEKSEIFDDQFSVERPDGSNFTLKIRSTKLEDSAMYFCASSYSPGGYTFGSGTRLTVV.

This sequence joins TRBV27 and TRBJ2-7; 11 bases are a match to TRBD1. The germline V gene encodes CDR1 MNHEY and CDR2 SMNVEV (reference sequence). This CDR3 region has 13 residues. The V and J ends lost 6 bases and 10 bases, in that order; junction bases with no gene match: 8. The CDR3 coding sequence is TGTGCCAGCAGCGGGGACAGGGGGGACGGCCAGTACTTC. The encoded protein is CASSGDRGDGQYF.

The V call is TRBV19, the J call TRBJ1-3, with a weak D call TRBD1 (6 bases). Looked up from germline, CDR1 is LNHDA and CDR2 is SQIVND (reference sequence). Trimming removed 5 bases at V and 0 bases at J, with 8 bases between. The CDR3 is 14 residues long. This CDR3 reads CASSRQDSGNTIYF. In nucleotides, the CDR3 is TGTGCCAGTAGTCGACAGGACTCTGGAAACACCATATATTTT.

This clone was detected only once. V is TRBV5-1 and J is TRBJ1-3, with a tentative D call TRBD1 (6 bases). The V end lost 2 bases, the J end lost 4 bases, and 13 bases lay between the germline ends. Germline CDR1 reads SGHRS; CDR2 reads YFSETQ. This CDR3 spans 15 amino acids. As DNA, the CDR3 is TGCGCCAGCAGCTTCGACAGGTTGGGGGGAAACACCATATATTTT. Translating it yields CASSFDRLGGNTIYF.

The sample holds one count of this clone. V is TRBV15 and J is TRBJ2-3, with a tentative D call TRBD1 (6 bases). Trimming pared 0 bases from V and 6 bases from J, leaving 10 bases between. This CDR3 spans 14 amino acids. Germline V gene lookup returns CDR1 LNHNV and CDR2 YYDKDF (reference sequence). In nucleotides, the CDR3 is TGTGCCACCAGCAGAGAGGGGGCGCCCGATACGCAGTATTTT. Translating gives CATSREGAPDTQYF.

The V gene is TRBV5-1, the J gene TRBJ2-4; D not certain. The V end lost 1 base, the J end lost 8 bases, and 10 bases lay between the germline ends. Germline loops: CDR1 SGHRS, CDR2 YFSETQ. This CDR3 comprises 13 residues. The CDR3 DNA follows: TGCGCCAGCAGCTTGTATCCCGCGGACATTCAGTACTTC. Protein: CASSLYPADIQYF.

The chain combines TRBV23-1 with TRBJ2-7; TRBD2 agrees at 7 bases. TRBV23-1 has ORF status, its function being uncertain. V dropped 4 bases and J dropped 2; count of bases not matched to a gene: 5. There are 14 residues in the CDR3. The CDR3 is CASSLREGPYEQYF. CDR3 DNA: TGCGCCAGCAGTCTAAGGGAGGGCCCCTACGAGCAGTACTTC.

V and J are TRBV5-1 and TRBJ1-6; no firm D call. Trimming took 0 bases from V and 5 from J, leaving 9 bases between them. The length of the CDR3 is 15 residues. Germline assignment: CDR1 SGHRS and CDR2 YFSETQ. CDR3 DNA: TGCGCCAGCAGCTTGGGGTATAGGGATAATTCACCCCTCCACTTT. Protein sequence: CASSLGYRDNSPLHF.

The chain has TRBV5-6 and TRBJ2-3, with 9 bases lining up with TRBD2. CDR3 size: 16 residues. CDR1 is SGHDT, CDR2 YYEEEE, per germline. Trimming removed 3 bases from V and 2 bases from J; junction bases left unmatched: 7. The CDR3 DNA is TGTGCCAGCAGCTCCCCGCTAGCGGGGAACACAGATACGCAGTATTTT. It encodes CASSSPLAGNTDTQYF.

V gene TRBV10-3 combines with J gene TRBJ1-3; possibly TRBD1 for D (5 bases). The CDR3 extends over 14 amino acids. Trimming removed 7 bases at V and 2 bases at J, with 12 bases between. Germline-derived CDR1 and CDR2 are ENHRY and SYGVKD. For the CDR3, the DNA is TGTGCCATCACCGGGGGTGTGGCTGGAAACACCATATATTTT. Its protein is CAITGGVAGNTIYF.

The rearrangement joins TRBV6-5 to TRBJ2-7; 8 bases fit TRBD1. Germline CDR1 and CDR2: MNHEY and SVGAGI. The CDR3 loop spans 15 amino acids. Unmatched junction bases numbered 1, after V lost 0 bases and J lost 0 bases. The CDR3 is CASSYSGTGSYEQYF. Written as DNA, the CDR3 is TGTGCCAGCAGTTACTCTGGGACAGGCTCCTACGAGCAGTACTTC.

V gene TRBV7-6 combines with J gene TRBJ2-3; 8 bases match TRBD2. The CDR3 totals 16 residues. V lost 8 bases, J lost 5 bases, and 15 bases stayed unmatched. The germline V gene has CDR1 SGHVS and CDR2 FNYEAQ. The CDR3 spells CASSGGGLHTLDTQYF. The CDR3 nucleotides are TGTGCCAGCTCCGGCGGGGGGCTTCATACGCTAGATACGCAGTATTTT.

This clone has a handful of counts. The chain recombines TRBV28 with TRBJ1-1, with unresolved D. V was clipped by 7 bases and J by 1 base, with 13 bases between them. CDR1 and CDR2 from the germline V gene are MDHEN and SYDVKM. The CDR3 has 14 residues. CDR3 nucleotide sequence: TGTGCCAGCACCAGTGGAAGCCGGAACACTGAAGCTTTCTTT. Translation: CASTSGSRNTEAFF.

The chain is built from TRBV6-4 and TRBJ1-1; D is uncertain. CDR3 size: 12 residues. CDR1 MRHNA and CDR2 SNTAGT come from the germline V gene. V lost 0 bases and J 9 bases, leaving 8 bases between the germline ends. The CDR3 coding sequence is TGTGCCAGCAGTGACTCGACTTTAAAAGCTTTCTTT. This gives the protein CASSDSTLKAFF.